This passage covers 29 T cell receptor beta chains from one sample sequenced in a study of cytomegalovirus exposure and HLA in healthy donors. The PCR ran on 60 Vbeta and 13 Jbeta primers. Repertoires were generated with immunoSEQ multiplex PCR, while TCRdb's copy carries only in-frame clones and drops some. The sample holds about 130,000 clones; 6.5% to 9.5% are singletons and the top ten take under 5.5%. Sample: PBMCs. All receptors come from a man aged 35-49 years in good health and CMV-seronegative.

V gene TRBV2 combines with J gene TRBJ1-6; D unresolved. This CDR3 spans 14 amino acids. CDR1 and CDR2 (germline): SNHLY, FYNNEI. With 1 base removed from V and 9 bases from J, the gap between germline ends came to 10 bases. CDR3: CASSEDPRFSPLHF. The CDR3 region has the DNA TGTGCCAGCAGTGAAGATCCGCGCTTTTCACCCCTCCACTTT.

The chain combines TRBV7-9 with TRBJ2-7, with 9 bases fitting TRBD1. This CDR3 contains 13 residues. Germline V CDR1 and CDR2: SEHNR, FQNEAQ (reference sequence). J gave up 5 bases and V 5 bases, and 4 bases lay outside the gene matches. The chain's CDR3 is CASSLRDRDEQYF. In DNA, the CDR3 is TGTGCCAGCAGCCTTCGGGACAGGGACGAGCAGTACTTC.

V gene TRBV6-1 combines with J gene TRBJ2-3, with TRBD2 matching over 11 bases. The V segment lost 2 bases and the J segment 6 bases; nucleotides outside the gene matches: 16. Germline CDR1 and CDR2: MNHNS and SASEGT. The CDR3 length is 19 residues. The CDR3 protein is CASSEWIAGGPPVTDTQYF. CDR3 nucleotide sequence: TGTGCCAGCAGTGAATGGATAGCGGGGGGGCCGCCTGTCACGGATACGCAGTATTTT.

There are a few counts of this clone. The chain combines TRBV28 with TRBJ1-4; TRBD1 aligns across 7 bases. The CDR3 has 16 amino acids. J lost 8 bases, V lost 5 bases, and 14 bases had no gene match. The germline gives CDR1 MDHEN, CDR2 SYDVKM. CDR3 protein: CASSPFRWDRDEKLFF. CDR3 DNA sequence: TGTGCCAGCAGTCCCTTCCGTTGGGACAGAGACGAAAAACTGTTTTTT.

Here the CDR3 DNA reads TGTGCCTGGACCGGGACAGGATCTTCCTATGGCTACACCTTC. This encodes CAWTGTGSSYGYTF. J is TRBJ1-2 and V is TRBV30; 8 bases are a match to TRBD1. This CDR3 is built from 14 residues. V shed 4 bases, J shed 4 bases, and the junction held 8 bases outside the gene matches. The V gene's germline CDR1 is GTSNPN and CDR2 SVGIG (reference sequence).

This sequence joins TRBV6-5 and TRBJ2-2, with no clear D. Germline assignment: CDR1 MNHEY and CDR2 SVGAGI. This CDR3 is 12 amino acids long. Trimming took 7 bases from V and 4 from J, leaving 7 bases between them. CDR3 DNA sequence: TGTGCCAGCACCAGGATCACCGGGGAGCTGTTTTTT. This translates into CASTRITGELFF.

This clone was detected only a few times. This sequence joins TRBV19 and TRBJ1-4; TRBD1 matches 9 bases. V lost 4 bases, J lost 6 bases, and 3 bases stayed unmatched. Germline CDR1 is LNHDA and CDR2 is SQIVND (reference sequence). The CDR3 sequence is 14 residues long. As DNA, the CDR3 is TGTGCCAGTAGTACCGGGACAGGGTATGAAAAACTGTTTTTT. Residues: CASSTGTGYEKLFF.

This clone was picked up a small number of times. V is TRBV4-1 and J is TRBJ1-1; no reliable D call. This CDR3 has 15 residues. Looked up from germline, CDR1 is MGHRA and CDR2 is YSYEKL. Between the trimmed V and J ends, which lost 0 bases and 1 base, there was a span of 9 bases. Here the CDR3 DNA reads TGCGCCAGCAGCCAAGAGCGGGTCGCGAACACTGAAGCTTTCTTT. Encoded protein: CASSQERVANTEAFF.

There are a few counts of this clone. This rearrangement joins TRBV11-1 to TRBJ2-1; 11 nucleotides align to TRBD2. The junction had 6 bases not matched to a gene; V was cut back by 5 bases and J by 6 bases. CDR1 SGHAT and CDR2 FQDESV come from the germline V gene (reference sequence). The CDR3 has 15 amino acids. CDR3 bases: TGTGCCAGCAGCCAACTAGCGGGGGCTCTCAATGAGCAGTTCTTC. Its translation: CASSQLAGALNEQFF.

This chain's CDR3 is CASSLVGQLNGYTF. The CDR3 DNA reads as TGTGCCAGCAGCTTGGTGGGACAGTTAAACGGCTACACCTTC. V usage is TRBV7-2 and J usage is TRBJ1-2, with TRBD1 matching over 7 bases. In germline, CDR1 is SGHTA, CDR2 FQGNSA. The CDR3 extends over 14 amino acids. The V gene end was trimmed by 3 bases and the J gene end by 8 bases; junction bases not matched to a gene: 9.

A note on this clone: The same CDR3 can be traced to other DNA sequences in this sample. The chain recombines TRBV6-5 with TRBJ2-7; 7 bases are shared with TRBD1. Germline assignment: CDR1 MNHEY and CDR2 SVGAGI. The CDR3 is 13 residues long. V was pared by 5 bases and J by 2 bases, with 3 bases of the junction left unmatched. The CDR3 region is CASSRDRAYEQYF. CDR3 nucleotides: TGTGCCAGCAGTCGGGACAGAGCCTACGAGCAGTACTTC.

This chain joins TRBV15 and TRBJ1-5; tentatively, D is TRBD1 (6 bases). The germline V gene encodes CDR1 LNHNV and CDR2 YYDKDF (reference sequence). Trimming left V 3 bases short and J 3 bases short, with 9 bases between. The CDR3 extends over 14 amino acids. CDR3 in DNA: TGTGCCACCAGCAGGACAGGTCCCAATCAGCCCCAGCATTTT. This encodes CATSRTGPNQPQHF.

This clone was detected a few times. V is TRBV5-4 and J is TRBJ1-1; possibly TRBD1 for D (5 bases). Germline CDR1 and CDR2: SGHNT and YYREEE (reference sequence). Trimming stripped 0 bases from V and 4 bases from J, with 10 bases between. The CDR3 loop spans 14 amino acids. The CDR3 loop is CASSLDRRGTEAFF. In DNA form, the CDR3 reads TGTGCCAGCAGCTTGGACAGGCGAGGCACTGAAGCTTTCTTT.

This chain links TRBV6-1 with TRBJ2-5; tentatively, D is TRBD1 (5 bases). V was clipped by 7 bases and J by 5 bases, with 14 bases between them. This CDR3 contains 13 residues. The V gene's germline CDR1 is MNHNS and CDR2 SASEGT. The CDR3: CASIEGARETQYF. The CDR3 nucleotides read TGTGCCAGCATCGAAGGGGCACGGGAGACCCAGTACTTC.

This clone was found a few times. The rearrangement joins TRBV28 to TRBJ2-7; TRBD2 agrees at 12 bases. CDR3 length: 13 amino acids. Germline V CDR1 and CDR2: MDHEN, SYDVKM. The V and J ends lost 8 bases and 2 bases, in that order; junction bases with no gene match: 1. CDR3 sequence reads: CASGLAGTYEQYF. The CDR3 DNA follows: TGTGCCAGCGGACTAGCGGGGACCTACGAGCAGTACTTC. The variable domain in full, completed from reference TRBV28 and TRBJ2-7, reads DVKVTQSSRYLVKRTGEKVFLECVQDMDHENMFWYRQDPGLGLRLIYFSYDVKMKEKGDIPEGYSVSREKKERFSLILESASTNQTSMYLCASGLAGTYEQYFGPGTRLTVT.

This clone has more than one count but fewer than ten. The rearrangement joins TRBV23-1 to TRBJ2-1; D is ambiguous. TRBV23-1 is sorted into the ORF group, with uncertain function. The CDR3 is 11 residues long. Trimming took off 2 bases at V and 10 bases at J, with 6 bases between the two ends. CDR3 loop: CASSQEREQFF. The CDR3 region has the DNA TGCGCCAGCAGTCAAGAGAGGGAGCAGTTCTTC.

In its sample, this clone was seen a few times. Different DNA sequences within this sample yield the same CDR3. The chain recombines TRBV11-2 with TRBJ2-5, with TRBD2 identical over 8 bases. Germline lookup yields CDR1 SGHAT and CDR2 FQNNGV. The ends lost 3 bases at V and 5 bases at J; junction bases unmatched: 2. The CDR3 is 13 amino acids. The CDR3 nucleotides are TGTGCCAGCAGCTTTCCGGGGGGGGAGACCCAGTACTTC. Amino acid sequence: CASSFPGGETQYF. Filled out from reference TRBV11-2 and TRBJ2-5, the complete variable domain reads EAGVAQSPRYKIIEKRQSVAFWCNPISGHATLYWYQQILGQGPKLLIQFQNNGVVDDSQLPKDRFSAERLKGVDSTLKIQPAKLEDSAVYLCASSFPGGETQYFGPGTRLLVL.

In its sample, this clone was seen a few times. V and J are TRBV19 and TRBJ2-3; 11 positions match TRBD2. Looked up from germline, CDR1 is LNHDA and CDR2 is SQIVND (reference sequence). Trimming took 3 bases from V and 2 from J; bases not matched to a gene: 10. The CDR3 totals 18 residues. The chain's CDR3 is CASSISSGGRSTTDTQYF. CDR3 nucleotide sequence: TGTGCCAGTAGTATTTCTAGCGGGGGGCGTTCAACCACAGATACGCAGTATTTT.

This chain connects TRBV16 to TRBJ1-2; perhaps TRBD1 as D (5 bases). V was trimmed by 1 base and J by 6 bases, leaving 18 bases between them. The germline V gene encodes CDR1 KGHSY and CDR2 FQNENV. This CDR3 comprises 16 residues. CDR3 protein: CASSQYVVEQDNGYTF. The CDR3 DNA reads TGTGCCAGCAGCCAATATGTGGTGGAGCAGGACAATGGCTACACCTTC.

This clone was observed a few times. V gene TRBV28 combines with J gene TRBJ1-3; D is ambiguous. The germline V gene has CDR1 MDHEN and CDR2 SYDVKM. The germline V and J ends were trimmed by 7 bases and 0 bases, with 13 bases remaining between them. The CDR3 is 15 residues long. The CDR3 spells CASTELGSSGNTIYF. DNA of the CDR3: TGTGCCAGCACCGAACTAGGCAGCTCTGGAAACACCATATATTTT.

This chain joins TRBV2 and TRBJ2-6, with D unresolved. This CDR3 is built from 15 residues. Per the germline V gene, CDR1 is SNHLY and CDR2 is FYNNEI. V gave up 2 bases and J gave up 0 bases, with 5 bases separating them. Here the CDR3 DNA reads TGTGCCAGCAGTGAATCGGTCTCTGGGGCCAACGTCCTGACTTTC. It is translated as CASSESVSGANVLTF.

This chain connects TRBV27 to TRBJ2-2, with 7 bases fitting TRBD1. Germline V lookup: CDR1 MNHEY, CDR2 SMNVEV (reference sequence). Germline trimming cut 7 bases from V and 4 bases from J; bases unmatched to any gene: 15. The CDR3 runs to 17 residues. The CDR3 protein is CASKGPPWPGGTGELFF. DNA for the CDR3: TGTGCCAGCAAGGGCCCCCCCTGGCCAGGGGGCACCGGGGAGCTGTTTTTT.

This clone has just a few counts. This chain joins TRBV9 and TRBJ2-3, with 11 bases identical to TRBD2. CDR1 is SGDLS, CDR2 YYNGEE, per germline. The CDR3 covers 17 residues. With V trimmed by 0 bases and J by 1 base, 4 bases remained unmatched. CDR3 coding DNA: TGTGCCAGCAGCGTAGTTACTAGCGGGGGACGCACAGATACGCAGTATTTT. Residues: CASSVVTSGGRTDTQYF. Supplemented by reference TRBV9 and TRBJ2-3, the full variable domain reads DSGVTQTPKHLITATGQRVTLRCSPRSGDLSVYWYQQSLDQGLQFLIQYYNGEERAKGNILERFSAQQFPDLHSELNLSSLELGDSALYFCASSVVTSGGRTDTQYFGPGTRLTVL.

V usage is TRBV11-3 and J usage is TRBJ2-5, with 8 bases aligning to TRBD1. In germline, CDR1 is SGHNT, CDR2 YENEEA. There are 14 residues in the CDR3. V lost 1 base to trimming and J lost 4 bases; unmatched junction nucleotides: 2. The CDR3 sequence: CASSLAGGRETQYF. The CDR3 nucleotides are TGTGCCAGCAGCTTAGCAGGGGGCCGAGAGACCCAGTACTTC. Using reference TRBV11-3 and TRBJ2-5 for the parts outside the CDR3, the full variable domain is EAGVVQSPRYKIIEKKQPVAFWCNPISGHNTLYWYLQNLGQGPELLIRYENEEAVDDSQLPKDRFSAERLKGVDSTLKIQPAELGDSAVYLCASSLAGGRETQYFGPGTRLLVL.

This clone was counted only a few times. The genes are TRBV13 and TRBJ2-2, with 8 bases identical to TRBD2. CDR1 is PRHDT, CDR2 FYEKMQ, per germline (reference sequence). The CDR3 extends over 14 amino acids. V lost 6 bases, J lost 4 bases, and 4 bases stayed unmatched. This chain's CDR3 is CASRTGGGTGELFF. The CDR3 DNA follows: TGTGCCAGCAGGACGGGGGGGGGCACCGGGGAGCTGTTTTTT.

CDR3 region: CASSSYTGGGTSGANVLTF. The CDR3 DNA sequence: TGTGCCAGCAGCTCCTATACAGGGGGGGGTACCTCTGGGGCCAACGTCCTGACTTTC. The chain is built from TRBV7-3 and TRBJ2-6, with D perhaps TRBD1 (8 bases). V lost 4 bases, J lost 0 bases, and 19 bases lay in between. Germline CDR1 reads SGHTA; CDR2 reads FQGTGA. The CDR3 spans 19 residues.

Comments on this clone: The CDR3 carries no conserved terminal phenylalanine or tryptophan, so it likely arises from a read error. V is TRBV5-4 and J is TRBJ1-2, with 10 nucleotides matching TRBD1. This CDR3 has 16 amino acids. Germline CDR1 reads SGHNT; CDR2 reads YYREEE (reference sequence). J gave up 0 bases and V 3 bases, and 5 bases lay outside the gene matches. The CDR3 protein is CASSSGQGIANYGYTV. In nucleotides, the CDR3 is TGTGCCAGCAGCTCGGGACAGGGGATAGCTAACTATGGCTACACCGTC.

The rearrangement joins TRBV6-5 to TRBJ2-5; TRBD1 agrees at 7 bases. The CDR3 runs 13 residues. Trimming cost V 3 bases and J 5 bases; bases outside gene matches: 3. CDR1 MNHEY and CDR2 SVGAGI come from the germline V gene. The CDR3 reads CASSYDRAETQYF. The CDR3 DNA reads as TGTGCCAGCAGTTATGACAGGGCCGAGACCCAGTACTTC.

V and J are TRBV15 and TRBJ1-4, with 7 nucleotides matching TRBD1. Per germline, CDR1 LNHNV and CDR2 YYDKDF (reference sequence). The CDR3 consists of 14 residues. With 3 bases clipped from V and 7 bases from J, the junction kept 5 bases outside the gene matches. DNA of the CDR3: TGTGCCACCAGCAGGAACAGGGGACGTGAAAAACTGTTTTTT. Residues: CATSRNRGREKLFF.